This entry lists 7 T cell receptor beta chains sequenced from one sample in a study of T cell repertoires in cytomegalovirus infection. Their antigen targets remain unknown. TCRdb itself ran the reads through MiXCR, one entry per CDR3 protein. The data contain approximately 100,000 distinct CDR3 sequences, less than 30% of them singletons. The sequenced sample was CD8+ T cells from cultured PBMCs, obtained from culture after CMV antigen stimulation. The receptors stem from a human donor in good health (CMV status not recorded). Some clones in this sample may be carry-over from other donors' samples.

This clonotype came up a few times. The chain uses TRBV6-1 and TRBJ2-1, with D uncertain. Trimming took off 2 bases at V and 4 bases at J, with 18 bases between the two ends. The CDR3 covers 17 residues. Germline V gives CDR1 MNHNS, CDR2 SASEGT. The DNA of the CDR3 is TGTGCCAGCAGTGAATTGGAGCTATATGGGCGTTACAATGAGCAGTTCTTC. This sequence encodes CASSELELYGRYNEQFF.

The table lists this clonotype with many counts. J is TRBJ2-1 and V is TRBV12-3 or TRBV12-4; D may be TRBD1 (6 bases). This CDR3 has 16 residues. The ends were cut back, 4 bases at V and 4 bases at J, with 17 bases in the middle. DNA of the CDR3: TGTGCCAGCAGTTCCCCCCTGGGGGCGCAGTACAATGAGCAGTTCTTC. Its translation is CASSSPLGAQYNEQFF.

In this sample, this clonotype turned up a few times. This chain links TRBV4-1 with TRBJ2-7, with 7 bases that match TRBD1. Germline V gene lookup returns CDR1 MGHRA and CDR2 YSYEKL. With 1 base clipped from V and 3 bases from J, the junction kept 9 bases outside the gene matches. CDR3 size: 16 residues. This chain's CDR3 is CASSQVFGTEVYEQYF. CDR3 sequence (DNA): TGCGCCAGCAGCCAAGTTTTCGGGACAGAGGTCTACGAGCAGTACTTC.

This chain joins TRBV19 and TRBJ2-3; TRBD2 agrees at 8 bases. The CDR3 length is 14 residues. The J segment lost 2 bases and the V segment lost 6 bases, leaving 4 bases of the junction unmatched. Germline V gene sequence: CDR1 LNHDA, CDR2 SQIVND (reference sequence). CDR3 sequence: CASRTAGATDTQYF. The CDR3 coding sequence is TGTGCCAGTAGGACAGCGGGGGCCACAGATACGCAGTATTTT.

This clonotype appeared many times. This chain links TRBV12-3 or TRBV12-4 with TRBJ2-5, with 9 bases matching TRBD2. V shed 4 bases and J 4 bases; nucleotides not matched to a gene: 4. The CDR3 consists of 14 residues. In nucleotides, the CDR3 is TGTGCCAGCAGTTCGCGGGAGGGGGGAGAGACCCAGTACTTC. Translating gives CASSSREGGETQYF.

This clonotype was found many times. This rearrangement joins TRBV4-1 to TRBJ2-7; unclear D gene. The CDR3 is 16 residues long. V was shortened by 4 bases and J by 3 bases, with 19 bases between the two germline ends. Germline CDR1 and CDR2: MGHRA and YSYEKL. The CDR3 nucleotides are TGCGCCAGCAGCCCAGTCGATGGCAGGTTCTTCTACGAGCAGTACTTC. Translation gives CASSPVDGRFFYEQYF.

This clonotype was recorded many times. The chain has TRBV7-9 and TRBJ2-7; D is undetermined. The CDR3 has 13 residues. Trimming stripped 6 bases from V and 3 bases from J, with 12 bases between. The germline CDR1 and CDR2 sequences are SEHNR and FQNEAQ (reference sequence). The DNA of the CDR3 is TGTGCCAGCAGTCCCGTTTATGGCTACGAGCAGTACTTC. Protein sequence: CASSPVYGYEQYF.